This T cell receptor beta chain originates from a study of CD8 T cells in ankylosing spondylitis. Findings and caveats of the study: The authors found the disease-linked clones to be CD8+ and relatively rare in peripheral blood. Earlier authors reported some of these motif variants in reactive arthritis synovial fluid and blood. Characteristic of ankylosing spondylitis blood, it appeared, was a TCR beta motif comprising several highly homologous variants.

A quantitative 5'-RACE method, one with molecular barcodes, was used to make TCR beta libraries. TCRdb redid the calling of the 5' RACE reads with MiXCR, one entry per CDR3 protein. The sample includes around 42,000 distinct CDR3 sequences, around 2.8% seen only once; the top ten take approximately 4.5%. A word on this clonotype: Its target is not known.

CDR1 and CDR2 (germline): SGDLS, YYNGEE. The V gene end was trimmed by 4 bases and the J gene end by 5 bases; junction bases not matched to a gene: 14. CDR3 length: 17 amino acids. Sequences were obtained from blood, either unsorted or a sorted T cell fraction (not recorded which). The TCR originated in a male donor with ankylosing spondylitis or in good health (not recorded which). The genes are TRBV9 and TRBJ2-1; 8 bases align to TRBD1. In nucleotides, the CDR3 is TGTGCCAGCAGCCCCTCCCCTGACAGGGGCCCCAACAATGAGCAGTTCTTC. Its translation is CASSPSPDRGPNNEQFF.